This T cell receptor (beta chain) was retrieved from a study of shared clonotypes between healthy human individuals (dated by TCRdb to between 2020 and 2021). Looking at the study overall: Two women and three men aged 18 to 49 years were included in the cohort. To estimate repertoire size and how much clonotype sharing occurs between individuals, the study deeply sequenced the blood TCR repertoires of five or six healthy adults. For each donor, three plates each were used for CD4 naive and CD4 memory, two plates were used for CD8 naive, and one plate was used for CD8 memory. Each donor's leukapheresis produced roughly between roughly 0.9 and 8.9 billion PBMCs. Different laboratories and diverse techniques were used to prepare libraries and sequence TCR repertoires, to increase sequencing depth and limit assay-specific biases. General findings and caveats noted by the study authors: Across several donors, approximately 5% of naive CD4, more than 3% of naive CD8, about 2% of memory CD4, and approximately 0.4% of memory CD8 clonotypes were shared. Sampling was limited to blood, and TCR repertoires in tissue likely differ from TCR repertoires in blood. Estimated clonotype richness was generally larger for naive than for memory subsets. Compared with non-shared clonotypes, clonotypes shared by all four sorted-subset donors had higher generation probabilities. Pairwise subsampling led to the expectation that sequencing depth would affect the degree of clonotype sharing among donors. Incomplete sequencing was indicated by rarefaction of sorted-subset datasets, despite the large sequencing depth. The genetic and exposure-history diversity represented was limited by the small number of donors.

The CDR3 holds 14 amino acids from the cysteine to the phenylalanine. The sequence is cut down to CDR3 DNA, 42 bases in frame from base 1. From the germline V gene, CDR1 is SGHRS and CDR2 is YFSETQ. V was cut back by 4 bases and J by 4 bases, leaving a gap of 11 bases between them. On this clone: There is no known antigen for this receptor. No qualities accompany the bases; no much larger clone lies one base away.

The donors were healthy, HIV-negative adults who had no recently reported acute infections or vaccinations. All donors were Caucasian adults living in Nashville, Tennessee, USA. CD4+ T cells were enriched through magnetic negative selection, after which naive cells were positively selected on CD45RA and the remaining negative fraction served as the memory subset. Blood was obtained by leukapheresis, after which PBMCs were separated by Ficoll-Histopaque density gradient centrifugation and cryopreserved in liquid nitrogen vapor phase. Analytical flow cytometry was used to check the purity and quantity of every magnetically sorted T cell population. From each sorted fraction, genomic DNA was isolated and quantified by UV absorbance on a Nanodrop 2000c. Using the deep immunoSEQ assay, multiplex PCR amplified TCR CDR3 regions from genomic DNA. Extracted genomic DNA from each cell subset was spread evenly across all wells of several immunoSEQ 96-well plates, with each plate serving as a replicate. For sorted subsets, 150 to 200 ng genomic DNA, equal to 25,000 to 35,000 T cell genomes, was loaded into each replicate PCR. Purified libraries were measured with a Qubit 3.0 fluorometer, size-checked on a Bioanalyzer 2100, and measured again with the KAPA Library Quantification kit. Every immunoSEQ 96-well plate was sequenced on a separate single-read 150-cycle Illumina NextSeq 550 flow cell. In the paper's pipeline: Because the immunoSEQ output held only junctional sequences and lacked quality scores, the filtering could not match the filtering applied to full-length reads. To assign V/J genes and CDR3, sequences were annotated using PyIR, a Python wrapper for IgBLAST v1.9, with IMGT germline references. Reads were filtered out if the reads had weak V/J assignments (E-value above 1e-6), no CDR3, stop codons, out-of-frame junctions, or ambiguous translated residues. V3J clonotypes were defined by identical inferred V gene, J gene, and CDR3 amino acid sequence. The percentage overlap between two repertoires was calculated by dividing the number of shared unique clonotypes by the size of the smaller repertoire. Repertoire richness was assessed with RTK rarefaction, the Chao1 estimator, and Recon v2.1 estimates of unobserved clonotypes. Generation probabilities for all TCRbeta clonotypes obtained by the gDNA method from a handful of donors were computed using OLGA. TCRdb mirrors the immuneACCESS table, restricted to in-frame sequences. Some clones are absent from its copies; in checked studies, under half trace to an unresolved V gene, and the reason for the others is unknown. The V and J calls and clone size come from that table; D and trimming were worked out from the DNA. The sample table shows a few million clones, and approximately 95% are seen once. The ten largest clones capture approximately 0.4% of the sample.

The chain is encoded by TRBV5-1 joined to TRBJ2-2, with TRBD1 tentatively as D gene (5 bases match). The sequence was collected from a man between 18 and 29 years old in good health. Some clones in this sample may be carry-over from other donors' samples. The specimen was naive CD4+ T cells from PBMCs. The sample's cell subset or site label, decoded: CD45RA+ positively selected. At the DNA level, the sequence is TGCGCCAGCAGCCAACAGGTCCCCACCGGGGAGCTGTTTTTT. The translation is CASSQQVPTGELFF.